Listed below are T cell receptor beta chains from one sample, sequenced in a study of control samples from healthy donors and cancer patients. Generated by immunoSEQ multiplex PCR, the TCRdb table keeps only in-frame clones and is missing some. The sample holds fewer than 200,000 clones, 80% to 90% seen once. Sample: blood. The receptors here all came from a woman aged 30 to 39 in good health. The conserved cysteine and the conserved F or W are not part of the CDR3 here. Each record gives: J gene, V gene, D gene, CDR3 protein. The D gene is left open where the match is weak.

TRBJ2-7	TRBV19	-	ASSMGRTQY
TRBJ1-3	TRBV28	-	ASSFGQERNTIY
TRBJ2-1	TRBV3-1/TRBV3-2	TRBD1	ASSQGQGLNEQF
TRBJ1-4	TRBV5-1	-	ASSLAGGLSNEKLF
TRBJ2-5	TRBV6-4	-	ASSDGPLGGTQY
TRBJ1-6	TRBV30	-	AWNPFARGNSPLH
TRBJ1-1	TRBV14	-	ASSQEAGNLNTEAF
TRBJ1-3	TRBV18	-	ASSPQSPYFWSSGNTIY
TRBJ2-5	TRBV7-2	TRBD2	ASSQNGGIETQY
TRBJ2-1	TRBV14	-	ASSQLMGSYNEQF
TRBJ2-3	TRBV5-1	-	ASSLGYSTDTQY
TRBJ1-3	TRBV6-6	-	ASSYASGRGNTIY
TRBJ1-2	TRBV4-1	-	ASSHLEQSTEFYGYT
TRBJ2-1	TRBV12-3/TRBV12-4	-	ASRGASYNEQF
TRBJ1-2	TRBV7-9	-	ASSLAGVYT
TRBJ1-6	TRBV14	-	ASSDFWGNSPLH
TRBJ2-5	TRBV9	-	ASSVGGSGETQY
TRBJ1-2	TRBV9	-	ASSVGGNNYGYT
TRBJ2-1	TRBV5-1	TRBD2	ASSLASGIPGEQF
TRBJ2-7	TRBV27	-	ASSTYPDPSVPYYEQY
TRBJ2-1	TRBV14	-	ASSILAYGEQF
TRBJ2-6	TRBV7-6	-	ASSLVRGSGANVLT
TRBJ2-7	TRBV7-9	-	ASSLGVSGPYEQY
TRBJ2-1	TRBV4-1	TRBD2	ASSPLSGAGGVGNEQF